These 14 T cell receptor beta chains were all obtained from the same sample, sequenced in a study of beta chain features in type 1 diabetes (dated by TCRdb to the late 2010s). Library method: the immunoSEQ multiplex PCR assay. All of the isolated RNA was reverse transcribed with the High Capacity cDNA Reverse Transcription Kit, so expressed TCRB transcripts were sequenced. The table comes from immuneACCESS by way of TCRdb, which keeps in-frame sequences with V and J called. Part of the clones is missing from these tables; in studies checked, under half for an unresolved V gene and the rest for unknown reasons. The sample includes about 170,000 clones, with 7.8% observed a single time. Jointly, the top ten make up approximately 0.85% of the sample. No antigen is known for these receptors. General conclusions and limits of the study: A moderate but significant shortening of TCRB CDR3 length was observed in type 1 diabetes patients in all four CD4+ subsets.

The material sequenced was central memory CD4+ T cells from blood. Receptors originate from a woman aged 40 to 55 with type 1 diabetes.

This clone has a handful of counts. The V gene is TRBV7-9, the J gene TRBJ2-1, with TRBD2 identical over 8 bases. Germline V gives CDR1 SEHNR, CDR2 FQNEAQ (reference sequence). The CDR3 totals 16 residues. Losses at the gene ends were 0 bases for V and 5 bases for J; bases not matched to a gene: 6. CDR3 in amino acids: CASSLAGGRTNNEQFF. The CDR3 DNA follows: TGTGCCAGCAGCTTAGCTGGCGGGAGGACCAACAATGAGCAGTTCTTC.

The chain has TRBV5-1 and TRBJ2-1; 10 nucleotides line up with TRBD2. CDR1 and CDR2 (germline): SGHRS, YFSETQ. V gave up 7 bases and J gave up 6 bases; unmatched junction bases: 7. The CDR3 is 14 amino acids. In DNA form, the CDR3 reads TGCGCCAGCTGGTCAATAGCGGGAGGCAATGAGCAGTTCTTC. Translating gives CASWSIAGGNEQFF. Full variable domain (outside the CDR3, taken from reference TRBV5-1 and TRBJ2-1): KAGVTQTPRYLIKTRGQQVTLSCSPISGHRSVSWYQQTPGQGLQFLFEYFSETQRNKGNFPGRFSGRQFSNSRSEMNVSTLELGDSALYLCASWSIAGGNEQFFGPGTRLTVL.

This clone was seen more than once but under ten times. The gene calls are TRBV9 and TRBJ2-5, with TRBD2 matching 7 bases. This CDR3 spans 14 amino acids. V lost 6 bases and J lost 1; bases outside the gene matches: 6. Germline V gene lookup returns CDR1 SGDLS and CDR2 YYNGEE. The CDR3 protein is CASTYGGGQETQYF. CDR3 DNA sequence: TGTGCCAGCACCTACGGCGGGGGCCAAGAGACCCAGTACTTC.

This clone was counted ten times or more. This CDR3 reads CASSPGLLSNQPQHF. CDR3 nucleotide sequence: TGCGCCAGCAGCCCTGGACTCCTTAGCAATCAGCCCCAGCATTTT. The chain is built from TRBV4-1 and TRBJ1-5, with D unclear. V was cut by 4 bases and J by 0 bases, with 10 bases left in between. CDR3 length: 15 residues. Germline lookup yields CDR1 MGHRA and CDR2 YSYEKL.

The chain is built from TRBV6-5 and TRBJ1-1, with TRBD1 identical over 12 bases. CDR1 is MNHEY, CDR2 SVGAGI, per germline. The CDR3 consists of 14 residues. V shed 8 bases, J shed 1 base, and the junction held 2 bases outside the gene matches. The CDR3 loop is CASEGQGANTEAFF. The CDR3, as DNA: TGTGCCAGCGAGGGACAGGGGGCGAACACTGAAGCTTTCTTT.

The chain recombines TRBV30 with TRBJ2-3; the D gene is possibly TRBD1 (7 bases). The CDR3 runs 13 residues. Germline assignment: CDR1 GTSNPN and CDR2 SVGIG (reference sequence). Deletions cut 4 bases from V and 8 bases from J, with 16 bases between. In DNA, the CDR3 is TGTGCCTGGACCCAAATTCAGGGGGGTACGCAGTATTTT. Protein sequence: CAWTQIQGGTQYF.

This clone was recorded many times. This chain links TRBV19 with TRBJ2-1; tentatively, D is TRBD1 (7 bases). The germline V gene encodes CDR1 LNHDA and CDR2 SQIVND (reference sequence). V lost 3 bases and J lost 0, with 9 bases in between. CDR3 length equals 15 residues. The CDR3 loop reads CASSIRGVSYNEQFF. CDR3 sequence (DNA): TGTGCCAGTAGTATCAGGGGGGTCTCCTACAATGAGCAGTTCTTC.

This clone showed up just a few times. This rearrangement joins TRBV5-1 to TRBJ1-1; D remains unclear. The CDR3 is 15 residues long. V lost 5 bases and J lost 1, with 15 bases in between. Per germline, CDR1 SGHRS and CDR2 YFSETQ. The CDR3 here is CASSLQSTRNTEAFF. CDR3 DNA: TGCGCCAGCAGTTTGCAATCAACCAGGAACACTGAAGCTTTCTTT.

The chain links TRBV4-3 to TRBJ1-5; D unresolved. Between the trimmed V and J ends, which lost 0 bases and 7 bases, there was a span of 7 bases. Looked up from germline, CDR1 is LGHNA and CDR2 is YSLEER. The CDR3 is 13 amino acids. The CDR3: CASSQDEVQPQHF. The CDR3 bases are TGCGCCAGCAGCCAAGATGAGGTGCAGCCCCAGCATTTT.

This clone was counted many times. The genes are TRBV11-2 and TRBJ2-1; 9 bases map to TRBD2. The junction had 16 bases not matched to a gene; V was cut back by 5 bases and J by 5 bases. The CDR3 totals 18 residues. Germline loops: CDR1 SGHAT, CDR2 FQNNGV. CDR3 residues: CASSLSGLATLGDNEQFF. The CDR3 coding sequence is TGTGCCAGCAGCCTTTCGGGACTAGCCACTCTAGGGGACAATGAGCAGTTCTTC.

The table lists this clone with a few counts. The chain uses TRBV5-8 and TRBJ1-5; 7 positions agree with TRBD1. V shed 6 bases and J 6 bases; nucleotides not matched to a gene: 6. CDR3 size: 13 residues. The germline V gene has CDR1 SGHTS and CDR2 YDEGEE. CDR3 in amino acids: CASTSRGVQPQHF. In DNA form, the CDR3 reads TGTGCCAGCACCAGCAGGGGGGTTCAGCCCCAGCATTTT.

V gene TRBV5-4 combines with J gene TRBJ2-6, with 7 bases lining up with TRBD1. The CDR3 consists of 15 residues. V trimming: 4 bases; J trimming: 2 bases; junction bases outside the gene matches: 3. CDR1 and CDR2 (germline): SGHNT, YYREEE (reference sequence). The CDR3 protein is CASSGDRAGANVLTF. For the CDR3, the DNA is TGTGCCAGCAGCGGCGACAGGGCTGGGGCCAACGTCCTGACTTTC.

V gene TRBV5-1 combines with J gene TRBJ2-3; the D is unclear. Trimming cost V 4 bases and J 3 bases, with 9 bases left between them. This CDR3 region has 13 residues. Germline V gene lookup returns CDR1 SGHRS and CDR2 YFSETQ. CDR3 sequence (DNA): TGCGCCAGCAGCCTACTCGAAACAGATACGCAGTATTTT. Amino acid sequence: CASSLLETDTQYF.

This clone has just a few counts. One junction end disagrees with the germline gene, perhaps due to a read error. The chain uses TRBV4-1 and TRBJ2-1, with a weak D call TRBD2 (7 bases). Germline V gene sequence: CDR1 MGHRA, CDR2 YSYEKL. The CDR3 contains 15 residues. CDR3: CASSPKGGDYNEQFF. DNA for the CDR3: TGTGCCAGCAGCCCTAAAGGGGGGGATTACAATGAGCAGTTCTTC.